This record covers a single T cell receptor (beta chain). It lacks a known antigen. Base-call qualities are not available, and no considerably larger clone is one nucleotide away. Each collaborating institution followed its own protocols to collect whole blood in K2EDTA tubes. For TCRbeta analysis, collaborators shipped samples as frozen whole blood, isolated PBMCs, or DNA extracted from either of those sample types. TCRbeta CDR3 regions were amplified from genomic DNA using the immunoSEQ Assay, a bias-controlled multiplex PCR. In the original analysis: The number of nucleated cells in each sample was estimated from the amplification of reference gene primers within the assay. To quantify the absolute abundance of each unique TCRbeta CDR3 rearrangement, sequence reads were collapsed and filtered. Productive Simpson clonality was computed per sample as the square root of Simpson's diversity index over productive rearrangements. The source is immuneACCESS, and TCRdb retained only in-frame sequences with V and J called. Part of the clones is not carried over; for the studies checked, unresolved V genes explain less than half of this, and the remainder is unexplained. The V and J calls and clone size were taken over from that table, and D and trimming were inferred from the DNA. The sample records more than 100,000 clones, less than 90% of which are singletons. The ten largest clones capture 11% of the sample.

This sample stems from a study of blood T cell repertoires in COVID-19 (TCRdb year 2020). Study-wide context: Collaborator samples came from the United States, Italy and Spain and covered acute and convalescent phases of COVID-19. The material from the prospective study consisted of cDNA or gDNA derived from T cells, B-cell-depleted T cells, or PBMCs. Deeply sampled blood TCRbeta repertoires from subjects exposed to, actively infected with, or recovered from COVID-19 were included in the dataset. The repertoires were released in a freely available public database intended as a resource for research on the immune response to SARS-CoV-2. The samples were drawn from the first 160 participants of the ongoing ImmuneRACE study and from 1,254 subjects provided by 6 global collaborators. A de-identified subject ID, COVID-19 status, age in years and sex were almost always included in the sample metadata. Where HLA class I and class II types were available, the types were taken from metadata supplied by the sample provider, not from assay-based typing.

Findings and caveats that apply to the study as a whole: How much clinical and demographic metadata was included differed by source and by participant, and the metadata was provided uncurated.

Looking up the germline V gene (reference sequence) yields CDR1 LGHDT and CDR2 YNNKEL. The CDR3 covers 14 residues, taking in both the cysteine and the phenylalanine. Only the CDR3 DNA stays, 42 bases, in frame from base 1. Here V drops 4 bases and J drops 8 bases, and the junction holds 5 bases not matched to any gene. Sequenced: peripheral blood. This TCR derives from an elderly man with acute or convalescent COVID-19. This receptor chain uses TRBV3-1 (or the pseudogene TRBV3-2) and TRBJ1-6; 7 middle bases align to TRBD1. The nucleotide sequence is given as TGTGCCAGCAGCCTACCCGGGACAGATTCACCCCTCCACTTT. It is translated as CASSLPGTDSPLHF.